Listed below are T cell receptor beta chains from one sample, sequenced in a study of T cell responses to AZD1222 COVID-19 vaccine. Profiled with immunoSEQ multiplex PCR; TCRdb holds only in-frame clones, not every one. The profile shows around 140,000 clones, about 91% of them singletons. The starting material was peripheral blood, obtained on day 0 of AZD1222 vaccination. Receptor source: an adult in good health. CDR3s include the opening cysteine and the closing phenylalanine or tryptophan. Each record gives: J gene, D gene, V gene, clone size, CDR3 protein, CDR3 DNA. The D gene is left open where the match is weak. Size is stated for part of the rows, as once, few or many counts, or as a class when the clone is expanded.

>TRBJ2-5|TRBD1|TRBV29-1|-
CSVEVGTDLTQETQYF
TGCAGCGTTGAAGTAGGGACAGACTTGACCCAAGAGACCCAGTACTTC
>TRBJ2-6|-|TRBV18|-
CASGGSGANVLTF
TGTGCCAGTGGAGGCTCTGGGGCCAACGTCCTGACTTTC
>TRBJ2-3|-|TRBV9|once
CASSVGLANTQYF
TGTGCCAGCAGCGTAGGACTTGCAAATACGCAGTATTTT
>TRBJ1-6|-|TRBV7-9|-
CASSLGSPTYSPLHF
TGTGCCAGCAGCTTAGGGTCCCCGACTTATTCACCCCTCCACTTT
>TRBJ1-2|-|TRBV28|-
CASSLASSIPYGYTF
TGTGCCAGCAGTTTAGCTAGCTCGATCCCCTATGGCTACACCTTC
>TRBJ2-1|TRBD2|TRBV29-1|few
CSVELVEREREQFF
TGCAGCGTTGAACTCGTGGAGCGGGAGCGTGAGCAGTTCTTC
>TRBJ1-2|TRBD1|TRBV5-1|-
CASSLTGRFGYGYTF
TGCGCCAGCAGCCTGACAGGGAGGTTTGGCTATGGCTACACCTTC
>TRBJ1-1|-|TRBV7-2|-
CASSLGTPGPQESF
TGTGCCAGCAGCTTAGGCACCCCGGGACCCCAGGAGTCGTTT
>TRBJ1-1|-|TRBV27|-
CASSFVSGTEAFF
TGTGCCAGCAGTTTTGTTTCCGGAACTGAAGCTTTCTTT
>TRBJ2-1|-|TRBV4-1|-
CASSQGYSSDEQFF
TGCGCCAGCAGCCAAGGATACAGTTCGGATGAGCAGTTCTTC
>TRBJ2-1|-|TRBV6-5|-
CASSRPGLRRDEQFF
TGTGCCAGCAGTCGTCCGGGCCTGAGGAGGGATGAGCAGTTCTTC
>TRBJ1-2|TRBD1|TRBV19|-
CASSIPRQGAYGYTF
TGTGCCAGTAGTATACCCCGACAGGGAGCTTATGGCTACACCTTC
>TRBJ1-2|-|TRBV5-1|-
CASRPDGFSTYGYTF
TGCGCCAGCAGACCCGACGGATTCTCGACTTATGGCTACACCTTC
>TRBJ1-6|TRBD1|TRBV6-5|-
CATSGDRNSPLHF
TGTGCCACTTCTGGGGACAGAAATTCACCCCTCCACTTT
>TRBJ2-7|-|TRBV10-3|-
CAISESVVAYEQYF
TGTGCCATCAGTGAGTCAGTGGTTGCCTACGAGCAGTACTTC
>TRBJ2-5|TRBD2|TRBV5-1|-
CASSAGGRETSGIETQYF
TGCGCCAGCAGCGCCGGCGGGAGGGAGACTAGCGGGATAGAGACCCAGTACTTC
>TRBJ2-2|-|TRBV5-1|-
CASRLSARVGAGELFF
TGCGCCAGCAGGCTCTCCGCCCGGGTTGGGGCCGGGGAGCTGTTTTTT
>TRBJ2-7|TRBD2|TRBV10-2|-
CASSNFSGRKRYEQYF
TGCGCCAGCAGCAACTTCAGCGGGAGAAAACGGTACGAGCAGTACTTC
>TRBJ1-5|-|TRBV2|-
CASSGLGERSNQPQHF
TGTGCCAGCAGTGGCCTGGGGGAGAGGAGCAATCAGCCCCAGCATTTT
>TRBJ2-7|TRBD2|TRBV6-8|once
CASRTSGGPSYEQYF
TGTGCCAGCAGGACTAGCGGGGGACCCTCCTACGAGCAGTACTTC
>TRBJ1-5|TRBD1|TRBV5-1|-
CASSLTGGHQPQHF
TGCGCCAGCAGCTTAACAGGGGGACATCAGCCCCAGCATTTT
>TRBJ2-1|-|TRBV7-9|once
CASSSALGGRYNEQFF
TGTGCCAGCAGCTCGGCCCTCGGGGGAAGGTACAATGAGCAGTTCTTC
>TRBJ2-5|-|TRBV30|-
CAWSSYRVGEEETQYF
TGTGCCTGGAGTTCCTACAGGGTGGGGGAAGAAGAGACCCAGTACTTC
>TRBJ2-3|TRBD1|TRBV11-1|-
CASSLVAGTGTDTQYF
TGTGCCAGCAGCTTAGTAGCTGGGACAGGGACAGATACGCAGTATTTT
>TRBJ2-7|-|TRBV11-3|-
CASSPQPPKTGRLHEQYF
TGTGCCAGCAGTCCCCAACCCCCGAAGACAGGGAGGTTACACGAGCAGTACTTC
>TRBJ2-3|-|TRBV28|-
CASSSFRSTDTQYF
TGTGCCAGCAGTTCCTTTCGAAGCACAGATACGCAGTATTTT
>TRBJ2-1|-|TRBV6-5|-
CASSRGVESNEQFF
TGTGCCAGCAGTAGGGGGGTCGAGTCAAATGAGCAGTTCTTC
>TRBJ1-3|-|TRBV28|-
CASRPEGRRGNTIYF
TGTGCCAGCAGACCAGAGGGGCGACGTGGAAACACCATATATTTT
>TRBJ1-1|-|TRBV30|-
CAWVGAGRHMNTEAFF
TGTGCCTGGGTGGGAGCGGGGCGGCACATGAACACTGAAGCTTTCTTT
>TRBJ1-5|-|TRBV28|-
CASRGAPGPQHF
TGTGCCAGCAGGGGAGCGCCGGGGCCCCAGCATTTT
>TRBJ1-3|-|TRBV30|once
CAWSVRGNTIYF
TGTGCCTGGAGTGTACGGGGCAACACCATATATTTT
>TRBJ2-7|-|TRBV4-2|-
CASSQDLWALSYEQYF
TGTGCCAGCAGCCAAGATCTCTGGGCACTTTCCTACGAGCAGTACTTC
>TRBJ2-5|-|TRBV12-3/TRBV12-4|once
CASSQGREETQYF
TGTGCCAGCAGTCAAGGCAGAGAAGAGACCCAGTACTTC
>TRBJ1-3|-|TRBV5-6|-
CASSYERRDTIYF
TGTGCCAGCAGCTACGAACGGCGGGACACCATATATTTT
>TRBJ2-3|TRBD2|TRBV5-1|-
CASSVGLADTDTQYF
TGCGCCAGCAGCGTGGGACTAGCGGACACAGATACGCAGTATTTT
>TRBJ1-1|TRBD1|TRBV18|once
CASSAWKGQGSTEAFF
TGTGCCAGCTCAGCGTGGAAGGGACAGGGGTCAACTGAAGCTTTCTTT
>TRBJ2-1|TRBD1|TRBV7-9|-
CASQGAGYNEQFF
TGTGCCAGCCAGGGGGCGGGTTACAATGAGCAGTTCTTC
>TRBJ1-4|-|TRBV6-5|-
CASSKVRATNEKLFF
TGTGCCAGCAGTAAGGTCCGTGCAACTAATGAAAAACTGTTTTTT
>TRBJ1-5|TRBD1|TRBV7-2|-
CASSPRGRTRGNQPQHF
TGTGCCAGCAGCCCCAGGGGGAGGACCCGAGGGAATCAGCCCCAGCATTTT
>TRBJ1-1|-|TRBV5-6|-
CASTPGLNTEAFF
TGTGCCAGCACCCCAGGGCTGAACACTGAAGCTTTCTTT